Following are 5 T cell receptor beta chains from one sample sequenced in a study of T-cell reconstitution after alpha-beta-depleted transplantation in children. The library targeted TCRbeta and was prepared with unique molecular identifiers. TCRdb recomputed calls from the PCR reads with MiXCR, one row per CDR3 protein. Of fewer than 350,000 distinct CDR3 sequences detected, over 9% appear once; the ten largest clones hold 7% to 9.5%. Sequences were derived from PBMCs, sampled before TCRalphabeta/CD19-depleted stem cell transplant. The receptors stem from a boy under two years old with acute myeloid leukemia, due to receive a stem cell transplant.

This clonotype was observed a few times. The rearrangement joins TRBV28 to TRBJ2-3, with 11 bases aligning to TRBD2. CDR1 is MDHEN and CDR2 is SYDVKM in the germline V gene. CDR3 length equals 15 residues. The junction had 6 bases not matched to a gene; V was cut back by 4 bases and J by 6 bases. This CDR3 reads CASSSASGRSDTQYF. As DNA, the CDR3 is TGTGCCAGCAGTTCAGCTAGCGGGAGGTCCGATACGCAGTATTTT.

This clonotype has only a few counts. V gene TRBV5-6 combines with J gene TRBJ2-1, with 15 bases identical to TRBD2. The CDR3 has 17 amino acids. The ends lost 1 base at V and 8 bases at J; junction bases unmatched: 7. CDR1 and CDR2 from the germline V gene are SGHDT and YYEEEE. DNA for the CDR3: TGTGCCAGCAGCTTGACGGGACTAGCGGGGGGCGCGTATGAGCAGTTCTTC. It specifies CASSLTGLAGGAYEQFF.

This clonotype was seen repeatedly, ten times or more. The V call is TRBV12-3 or TRBV12-4, the J call TRBJ1-5; TRBD1 is a possible D gene (6 bases). V was pared by 3 bases and J by 7 bases, with 16 bases between. The CDR3 is 15 amino acids. CDR3 sequence reads: CASSFWGQGKQPQHF. The CDR3 bases are TGTGCCAGCAGTTTTTGGGGGCAGGGTAAGCAGCCCCAGCATTTT.

The gene calls are TRBV30 and TRBJ2-1, with D tentatively TRBD1 (5 bases). The V end was cut by 2 bases, the J end by 0 bases, with 17 bases between. CDR3 size: 17 residues. Germline V gives CDR1 GTSNPN, CDR2 SVGIG (reference sequence). DNA of the CDR3: TGTGCCTGGAGTCTCTCCCCGACAGCGAGCTCCTACAATGAGCAGTTCTTC. It is translated as CAWSLSPTASSYNEQFF.

This clonotype was recorded at least ten times. At one end, the junction sequence differs from germline, possibly due to a read error. This chain's CDR3 is CASSDSTTSSYEQYF. Written as DNA, the CDR3 is TGTGCCAGCAGTGACTCGACTACAAGCTCCTACGAGCAGTACTTC. The chain joins TRBV6-5 to TRBJ2-7; D perhaps matches TRBD2 (5 bases). Germline CDR1 reads MNHEY; CDR2 reads SVGAGI. This CDR3 is 15 amino acids long.